Following are 9 T cell receptor beta chains from one sample sequenced in a study of Graves' ophthalmopathy and Graves' hyperthyroidism. RNA transcripts yielded amplified TCR beta CDR3 regions. HTBI primers were employed in first-round RT-PCR, then a second-round multiplex PCR followed. TCRdb re-called the multiplex PCR reads with MiXCR, one entry per CDR3 protein. The sample lists 300,000 to 350,000 distinct CDR3 sequences, 15% to 20% occurring once. Sequencing was carried out using peripheral blood. Receptor source: an adult man with Graves' ophthalmopathy.

This clonotype was counted ten times or more. The chain joins TRBV19 to TRBJ2-5; D is possibly TRBD2 (6 bases). CDR1 LNHDA and CDR2 SQIVND come from the germline V gene (reference sequence). CDR3 length: 15 residues. The germline V and J ends were trimmed by 4 bases and 4 bases, with 16 bases remaining between them. This CDR3 is CASSTGVGGGETQYF. The CDR3 region has the DNA TGTGCCAGTAGTACCGGAGTGGGGGGAGGAGAGACCCAGTACTTC.

This clonotype has a count of ten or more. The chain has TRBV20-1 and TRBJ1-1, with D possibly matching TRBD1 (6 bases). This CDR3 has 17 residues. V lost 6 bases and J lost 0, with 23 bases in between. Germline values: CDR1 DFQATT, CDR2 SNEGSKA (reference sequence). The CDR3 DNA reads TGCAGTGCGGGCCCGGGGCGGGGGGCCGTTTTGAACACTGAAGCTTTCTTT. It yields the protein CSAGPGRGAVLNTEAFF.

The table lists this clonotype with many counts. The genes are TRBV10-3 and TRBJ2-7, with TRBD1 as a possible D gene (6 bases). CDR1 and CDR2 from the germline V gene are ENHRY and SYGVKD. The V end was cut by 4 bases, the J end by 0 bases, with 10 bases between. The CDR3 contains 14 residues. CDR3 amino acids: CAISGTASSYEQYF. The CDR3 DNA sequence: TGTGCCATCAGTGGGACAGCAAGCTCCTACGAGCAGTACTTC.

Remarks on this clonotype: Possible read error: a much larger clone is one base away. The genes are TRBV7-2 and TRBJ2-5; 12 nucleotides agree with TRBD2. This CDR3 comprises 15 residues. CDR1 and CDR2 from the germline V gene are SGHTA and FQGNSA. CDR3 sequence (DNA): TGTGCCAGCAGCTCTGGACTAGCGGGGACGGAGACCCTGTACTTC. It translates to CASSSGLAGTETLYF.

This clonotype was found many times. The chain uses TRBV30 and TRBJ2-2; TRBD2 aligns across 7 bases. The germline V gene encodes CDR1 GTSNPN and CDR2 SVGIG (reference sequence). This CDR3 is built from 15 residues. V gave up 3 bases and J gave up 6 bases; unmatched junction bases: 10. This CDR3 reads CAWSPGGDLAGELFF. The CDR3 nucleotides are TGTGCCTGGAGCCCTGGGGGGGACTTGGCCGGGGAGCTGTTTTTT.

There are many counts of this clonotype. This chain uses TRBV7-8 with TRBJ2-5; 10 bases map to TRBD1. Looked up from germline, CDR1 is SGHVS and CDR2 is FQNEAQ. V lost 4 bases to trimming and J lost 5 bases; unmatched junction nucleotides: 10. This CDR3 comprises 16 residues. The CDR3 is CASSSTGTGVSETQYF. Written as DNA, the CDR3 is TGTGCCAGCAGCTCCACCGGGACAGGGGTTTCGGAGACCCAGTACTTC. Together with reference TRBV7-8 and TRBJ2-5, the CDR3 gives the full variable domain: GAGVSQSPRYKVAKRGQDVALRCDPISGHVSLFWYQQALGQGPEFLTYFQNEAQLDKSGLPSDRFFAERPEGSVSTLKIQRTQQEDSAVYLCASSSTGTGVSETQYFGPGTRLLVL.

This rearrangement joins TRBV20-1 to TRBJ1-6, with 9 bases lining up with TRBD1. Trimming cost V 0 bases and J 9 bases; bases outside gene matches: 3. In germline, CDR1 is DFQATT, CDR2 SNEGSKA (reference sequence). The CDR3 loop spans 14 amino acids. This chain's CDR3 is CSARDTGGASPLHF. The CDR3 region has the DNA TGCAGTGCTAGAGATACAGGGGGCGCTTCACCCCTCCACTTT.

This chain uses TRBV4-1 with TRBJ2-7; D gene uncertain. The V gene lost 0 bases and the J gene lost 4 bases, with 7 bases spanning the gap. Germline CDR1 and CDR2: MGHRA and YSYEKL. The CDR3 runs to 13 residues. The CDR3 DNA follows: TGCGCCAGCAGCCAAGAAACGGTTTACGAGCAGTACTTC. Encoded protein: CASSQETVYEQYF.

This clonotype was seen at least ten times. This chain links TRBV18 with TRBJ1-2; D possibly corresponds to TRBD1 (5 bases). Trimming removed 0 bases from V and 4 bases from J, with 9 bases in between. Germline V gene data show CDR1 as KGHSH and CDR2 as LQKENI. The CDR3 totals 14 residues. CDR3 sequence: CASSPPLQGYGYTF. The DNA for the CDR3 is TGTGCCAGCTCACCACCCCTCCAGGGCTATGGCTACACCTTC.